This T cell receptor beta chain was sequenced during a study of blood T cell repertoires in COVID-19. Sequenced by immunoSEQ multiplex PCR; TCRdb stores in-frame clones only, minus some. The profile shows about 130,000 clones, about 80% of them singletons. This CDR3 has 17 amino acids. Germline loops: CDR1 LGHNA, CDR2 YSLEER. Between the trimmed V and J ends, which lost 0 bases and 0 bases, there was a span of 9 bases. The sequence came from a woman of 80 years or more with acute or convalescent COVID-19. This sequence joins TRBV4-3 and TRBJ1-6; D not resolved. The sample comprised peripheral blood. CDR3 DNA sequence: TGCGCCAGCAGCCAAGATCTCAGTAACTCCTATAATTCACCCCTCCACTTT. It encodes CASSQDLSNSYNSPLHF.